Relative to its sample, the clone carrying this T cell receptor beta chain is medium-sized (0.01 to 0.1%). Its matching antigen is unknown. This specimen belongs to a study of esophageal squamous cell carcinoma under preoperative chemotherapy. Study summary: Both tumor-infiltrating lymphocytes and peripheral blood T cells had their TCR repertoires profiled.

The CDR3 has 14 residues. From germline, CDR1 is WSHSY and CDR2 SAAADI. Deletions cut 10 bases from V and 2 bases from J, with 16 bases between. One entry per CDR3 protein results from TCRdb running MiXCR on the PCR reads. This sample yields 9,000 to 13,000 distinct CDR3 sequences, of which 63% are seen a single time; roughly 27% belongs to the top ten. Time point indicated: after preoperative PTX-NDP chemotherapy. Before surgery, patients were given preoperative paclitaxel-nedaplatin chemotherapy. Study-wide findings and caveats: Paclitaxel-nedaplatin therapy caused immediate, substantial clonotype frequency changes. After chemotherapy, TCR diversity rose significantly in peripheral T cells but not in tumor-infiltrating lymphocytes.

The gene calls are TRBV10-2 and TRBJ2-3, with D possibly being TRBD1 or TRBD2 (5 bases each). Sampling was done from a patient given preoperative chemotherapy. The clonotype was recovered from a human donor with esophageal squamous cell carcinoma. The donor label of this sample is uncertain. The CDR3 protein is CATSAGTYTDTQYF. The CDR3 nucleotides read TGCGCCACCTCCGCTGGGACCTACACAGATACGCAGTATTTT.